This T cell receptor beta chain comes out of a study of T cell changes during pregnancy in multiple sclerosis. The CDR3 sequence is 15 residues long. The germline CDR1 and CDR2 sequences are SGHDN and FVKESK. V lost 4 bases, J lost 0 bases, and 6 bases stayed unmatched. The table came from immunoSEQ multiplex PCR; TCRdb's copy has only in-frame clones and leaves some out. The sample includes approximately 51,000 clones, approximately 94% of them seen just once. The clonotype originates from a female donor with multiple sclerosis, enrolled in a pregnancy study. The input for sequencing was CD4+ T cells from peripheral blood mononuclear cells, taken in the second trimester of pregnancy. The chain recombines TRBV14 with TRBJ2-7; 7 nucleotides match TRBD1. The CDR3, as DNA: TGTGCCAGCAGCCCCGGGACAGCAAGCTCCTACGAGCAGTACTTC. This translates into CASSPGTASSYEQYF.